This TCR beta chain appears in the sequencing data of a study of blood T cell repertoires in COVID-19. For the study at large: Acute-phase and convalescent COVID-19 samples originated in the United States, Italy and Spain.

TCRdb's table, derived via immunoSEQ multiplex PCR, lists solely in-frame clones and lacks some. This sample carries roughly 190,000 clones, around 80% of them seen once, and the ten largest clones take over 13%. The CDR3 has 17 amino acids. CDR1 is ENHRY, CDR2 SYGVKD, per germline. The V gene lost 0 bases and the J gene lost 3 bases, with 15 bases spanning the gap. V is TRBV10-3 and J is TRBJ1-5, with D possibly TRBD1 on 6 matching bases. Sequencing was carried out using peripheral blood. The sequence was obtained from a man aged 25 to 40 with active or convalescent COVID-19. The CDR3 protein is CAISESGTINNNQPQHF. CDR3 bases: TGTGCCATCAGTGAGTCAGGGACAATTAATAACAATCAGCCCCAGCATTTT.